This T cell receptor (beta chain) came from a study of cytomegalovirus exposure and HLA in healthy donors. Background on the study: About 85 million unique TCR sequences came from HLA-typed donors in an early release.

Primers for the PCR totalled 60 Vbeta and 13 Jbeta. Here immunoSEQ multiplex PCR was the method, and the copy in TCRdb shows in-frame clones only, minus some. In the table there are 200,000 to 250,000 clones, 70% to 90% of which are singletons. A word on this clone: No antigen is known for it.

V trimming: 5 bases; J trimming: 5 bases; junction bases outside the gene matches: 8. The germline CDR1 and CDR2 sequences are SGHTA and FQGNSA. CDR3 length: 15 residues. The study's findings and limits: A later analysis reportedly found fewer N-insertions in an Asian-associated ancestry cluster than the approximately 660-donor mean. Solely CMV serostatus was available to characterize immune exposure.

The sequenced sample consisted of PBMCs. This receptor was obtained from a woman aged 55-69 years in good health and CMV-seropositive. This rearrangement joins TRBV7-2 to TRBJ1-1; the match to TRBD1 covers 10 bases. CDR3 in DNA: TGTGCCAGCAGCCCGACGAGGACAGGGGGGACTGAAGCTTTCTTT. The encoded protein is CASSPTRTGGTEAFF. The entire variable domain, with the rest obtained from reference TRBV7-2 and TRBJ1-1, is as follows: GAGVSQSPSNKVTEKGKDVELRCDPISGHTALYWYRQSLGQGLEFLIYFQGNSAPDKSGLPSDRFSAERTGGSVSTLTIQRTQQEDSAVYLCASSPTRTGGTEAFFGQGTRLTVV.